The clone carrying this TCR beta chain was seen a few times. What it recognizes is unknown. This sample stems from a study of T-cell memory formation after mild COVID-19. General observations from the study: Cross-reactive memory seemingly joined, as some responding clones were found in pre-infection memory.

TCRdb used MiXCR to reprocess the 5' RACE reads, holding one entry per CDR3 protein. The top ten hold under 50% of the sample, which has around 100,000 distinct CDR3 sequences, about 20% seen once. The CDR3 covers 12 residues. Germline CDR1 is SGHVS and CDR2 is FQNEAQ. The V and J ends lost 5 bases and 8 bases respectively, with 12 bases between them. The sequencing input was PBMCs or a T cell subset sorted from them (not recorded which). V and J are TRBV7-8 and TRBJ2-5; no reliable D call. The TCR originated in a young man who had mild COVID-19 (a few samples of this study predate the infection). Cell type and time point are not known. In DNA form, the CDR3 reads TGTGCCAGCAGCCAAATCGAAGTTACCCAGTACTTC. This gives the protein CASSQIEVTQYF.